Below, 14 T cell receptor beta chains from the same sample are listed, as sequenced in a study of cytomegalovirus exposure and HLA in healthy donors. Both 60 Vbeta primers and 13 Jbeta primers went into the PCR. The repertoire was sequenced with immunoSEQ multiplex PCR; TCRdb's copy has only in-frame clones and lacks some. In the table there are 150,000 to 200,000 clones, around three quarters of which are singletons. Sequencing used PBMCs. These TCRs come from a male donor in good health and CMV-seronegative.

This chain uses TRBV29-1 with TRBJ2-1; D is ambiguous. The germline V and J ends were trimmed by 2 bases and 1 base, with 12 bases remaining between them. Germline loops: CDR1 SQVTM, CDR2 ANQGSEA. The CDR3 length is 15 residues. CDR3 DNA sequence: TGCAGCGTTGAATATCAGGCTATATCCTACAATGAGCAGTTCTTC. This translates into CSVEYQAISYNEQFF.

The chain is built from TRBV27 and TRBJ1-1, with 9 bases matching TRBD1. The CDR3 consists of 13 residues. After removal of 6 bases from V and 5 bases from J, the junction contained 4 bases not matched to a gene. CDR1 MNHEY and CDR2 SMNVEV come from the germline V gene (reference sequence). The CDR3 is CASRGTGRTEAFF. Here the CDR3 DNA reads TGTGCCAGCAGGGGGACAGGGAGAACTGAAGCTTTCTTT.

V is TRBV7-3 and J is TRBJ2-7; TRBD1 aligns across 7 bases. Germline trimming cut 5 bases from V and 7 bases from J; bases unmatched to any gene: 8. The CDR3 has 13 residues. Germline V lookup: CDR1 SGHTA, CDR2 FQGTGA. The CDR3 sequence: CASSITTGQEQYF. CDR3 DNA sequence: TGTGCCAGCAGCATCACGACAGGGCAGGAGCAGTACTTC.

This clone was observed a few times. J is TRBJ2-3 and V is TRBV19; TRBD2 agrees at 10 bases. The CDR3 runs 15 residues. J was trimmed by 5 bases and V by 5 bases; bases with no gene match: 7. Germline V lookup: CDR1 LNHDA, CDR2 SQIVND (reference sequence). The CDR3: CASSSWTSGRDTQYF. The CDR3 DNA follows: TGTGCCAGTAGTTCGTGGACTAGCGGAAGAGATACGCAGTATTTT.

This clone has a single count. The chain uses TRBV2 and TRBJ1-3; 7 bases are shared with TRBD1. Trimming removed 4 bases from V and 2 bases from J; junction bases left unmatched: 14. The CDR3 extends over 18 amino acids. CDR1 is SNHLY and CDR2 is FYNNEI in the germline V gene. The CDR3 reads CASSGGRGSHRAGNTIYF. Written as DNA, the CDR3 is TGTGCCAGCAGTGGAGGCAGGGGGTCCCACCGCGCTGGAAACACCATATATTTT.

The gene calls are TRBV7-2 and TRBJ2-7, with D tentatively TRBD2 (5 bases). Deletions cut 3 bases from V and 0 bases from J, with 9 bases between. CDR1 is SGHTA and CDR2 is FQGNSA in the germline V gene. The CDR3 consists of 14 residues. In DNA form, the CDR3 reads TGTGCCAGCAGCTTGGTGGGGAGCTCCTACGAGCAGTACTTC. Residues: CASSLVGSSYEQYF.

CDR3 bases: TGTGCCAGCAGCGTAGGCTACAGGGGTTCGTACGAGCAGTACTTC. This encodes CASSVGYRGSYEQYF. This chain joins TRBV9 and TRBJ2-7, with 7 bases matching TRBD1. V trimming: 0 bases; J trimming: 4 bases; junction bases outside the gene matches: 7. Germline-derived CDR1 and CDR2 are SGDLS and YYNGEE. The length of the CDR3 is 15 residues. Filled out from reference TRBV9 and TRBJ2-7, the complete variable domain reads DSGVTQTPKHLITATGQRVTLRCSPRSGDLSVYWYQQSLDQGLQFLIQYYNGEERAKGNILERFSAQQFPDLHSELNLSSLELGDSALYFCASSVGYRGSYEQYFGPGTRLTVT.

This clone was seen a handful of times. The rearrangement joins TRBV19 to TRBJ1-5; 7 nucleotides line up with TRBD1. The CDR3 covers 14 residues. Germline values: CDR1 LNHDA, CDR2 SQIVND (reference sequence). V shed 10 bases, J shed 0 bases, and the junction held 6 bases outside the gene matches. The DNA of the CDR3 is TGTGCCACTTATGACAGGGATAGCAATCAGCCCCAGCATTTT. This translates into CATYDRDSNQPQHF.

The rearrangement joins TRBV9 to TRBJ1-4; D is unresolved. CDR1 SGDLS and CDR2 YYNGEE come from the germline V gene. The CDR3 has 17 amino acids. V gave up 0 bases and J gave up 2 bases, with 14 bases separating them. CDR3 nucleotide sequence: TGTGCCAGCAGCGTAGGAGGGTTAATCGCGACTAATGAAAAACTGTTTTTT. Its protein is CASSVGGLIATNEKLFF. Full variable domain (rest looked up from reference TRBV9 and TRBJ1-4): DSGVTQTPKHLITATGQRVTLRCSPRSGDLSVYWYQQSLDQGLQFLIQYYNGEERAKGNILERFSAQQFPDLHSELNLSSLELGDSALYFCASSVGGLIATNEKLFFGSGTQLSVL.

This chain uses TRBV28 with TRBJ1-2; the match to TRBD1 covers 8 bases. The CDR3 loop spans 14 amino acids. After removal of 5 bases from V and 7 bases from J, the junction contained 9 bases not matched to a gene. The germline V gene encodes CDR1 MDHEN and CDR2 SYDVKM. For the CDR3, the DNA is TGTGCCAGCAGTCTGACGGACAGGGTCTCTGGCTACACCTTC. This encodes CASSLTDRVSGYTF.

This clone was picked up one time. The rearrangement uses TRBV14 and TRBJ2-1; 7 positions match TRBD1. The V and J ends lost 3 bases and 4 bases, in that order; junction bases with no gene match: 9. This CDR3 has 16 amino acids. Germline V gives CDR1 SGHDN, CDR2 FVKESK. The DNA of the CDR3 is TGTGCCAGCAGCCACCTGACAGGGAGACTGTACAATGAGCAGTTCTTC. Translated, it gives CASSHLTGRLYNEQFF.

The J gene is TRBJ2-3, the V gene TRBV2, with D unresolved. This CDR3 has 16 amino acids. Per the germline V gene, CDR1 is SNHLY and CDR2 is FYNNEI. Trimming cost V 2 bases and J 2 bases, with 14 bases left between them. The CDR3 loop reads CASSETQNRVTDTQYF. In DNA form, the CDR3 reads TGTGCCAGCAGTGAAACCCAAAATCGGGTCACAGATACGCAGTATTTT.

The gene calls are TRBV5-1 and TRBJ2-3; 16 bases align to TRBD2. V lost 2 bases, J lost 6 bases, and 6 bases stayed unmatched. Germline values: CDR1 SGHRS, CDR2 YFSETQ. The CDR3 extends over 17 amino acids. The CDR3 sequence is CASSFGTSGGAKDTQYF. The CDR3 DNA is TGCGCCAGCAGCTTCGGGACTAGCGGGGGGGCCAAGGATACGCAGTATTTT.

This sequence joins TRBV19 and TRBJ1-1, with D perhaps matching TRBD1 (5 bases). Germline V gene data show CDR1 as LNHDA and CDR2 as SQIVND (reference sequence). V was shortened by 10 bases and J by 1 base, with 13 bases between the two germline ends. CDR3 length: 13 residues. DNA for the CDR3: TGTGCCACCATGTCAGGGTGGAACACTGAAGCTTTCTTT. This translates into CATMSGWNTEAFF.